A selection of T cell receptor beta chains follows, all from one sample in a study of PD-L1 blockade in urothelial cancer. Clones were read by immunoSEQ multiplex PCR, and TCRdb kept only the in-frame ones, dropping some. The sample has 20,000 to 30,000 clones, about four fifths seen once. The sequencing here drew on PBMCs, taken around atezolizumab (anti-PD-L1) treatment. The receptors here all came from a man aged 70 or older with urothelial cancer. Each CDR3 is given with its conserved first and last residue. Each record gives: CDR3 DNA, CDR3 protein, V gene, D gene, clone size, J gene. D genes are given only for firm matches. Clone size is shown for a subset of rows, as once, few, many or a class of expanded clone.

cdr3_nt: TGTGCCAGCAGTTCCCGGGGACAGGGGAACACCGGGGAGCTGTTTTTT
cdr3_aa: CASSSRGQGNTGELFF
v_call: TRBV28
d_call: TRBD1
clone_size: -
j_call: TRBJ2-2

cdr3_nt: TGTGCCAGTAGCTGGCAGTCTCAAGATCAGCCCCAGCATTTT
cdr3_aa: CASSWQSQDQPQHF
v_call: TRBV19
d_call: -
clone_size: -
j_call: TRBJ1-5

cdr3_nt: TGCGCCAGCAGCTTGGGGGGAACAGGGGTCAATGAGCAGTTCTTC
cdr3_aa: CASSLGGTGVNEQFF
v_call: TRBV5-1
d_call: TRBD1
clone_size: -
j_call: TRBJ2-1

cdr3_nt: TGTGCCAGCAGCCCCACCGGGACAGGGGAGTACTTC
cdr3_aa: CASSPTGTGEYF
v_call: TRBV7-9
d_call: TRBD1
clone_size: -
j_call: TRBJ2-7

cdr3_nt: TGTGCCAGCAGACAGGGCAGCTACGAGCAGTACTTC
cdr3_aa: CASRQGSYEQYF
v_call: TRBV28
d_call: -
clone_size: -
j_call: TRBJ2-7

cdr3_nt: TGTGCCAGCAGCCTGGACAGGGCTGGAAACACCATATATTTT
cdr3_aa: CASSLDRAGNTIYF
v_call: TRBV13
d_call: TRBD1
clone_size: -
j_call: TRBJ1-3

cdr3_nt: TGTGCCAGCAGCTCGCCTCGAGCGGGAGGGGTATCCTACAATGAGCAGTTCTTC
cdr3_aa: CASSSPRAGGVSYNEQFF
v_call: TRBV11-1
d_call: TRBD2
clone_size: -
j_call: TRBJ2-1

cdr3_nt: TGCGCCAGCAGCTTGTGGGCTAGCGGGAGCTACAATGAGCAGTTCTTC
cdr3_aa: CASSLWASGSYNEQFF
v_call: TRBV5-1
d_call: TRBD2
clone_size: few
j_call: TRBJ2-1

cdr3_nt: TGTGCCAGCAGTTTAAAGGGACAGACCTACGAGCAGTACTTC
cdr3_aa: CASSLKGQTYEQYF
v_call: TRBV27
d_call: TRBD1
clone_size: -
j_call: TRBJ2-7

cdr3_nt: TGTGCCAGCAGCTTAGACCCCGGGGTCGGTACGCAGTATTTT
cdr3_aa: CASSLDPGVGTQYF
v_call: TRBV11-1
d_call: -
clone_size: -
j_call: TRBJ2-3

cdr3_nt: TGTGCCAGCCACACAGGGGGAAGCACCGGGGAGCTGTTTTTT
cdr3_aa: CASHTGGSTGELFF
v_call: TRBV18
d_call: TRBD1
clone_size: -
j_call: TRBJ2-2

cdr3_nt: TGTGCCACCAGCAGGGCAGGGTTCGGGGAGCTGTTTTTT
cdr3_aa: CATSRAGFGELFF
v_call: TRBV15
d_call: -
clone_size: -
j_call: TRBJ2-2

cdr3_nt: TGTGCCAGCAGTACGACAGGCCTTCGCAATCAGCCCCAGCATTTT
cdr3_aa: CASSTTGLRNQPQHF
v_call: TRBV2
d_call: -
clone_size: -
j_call: TRBJ1-5

cdr3_nt: TGTGCCAGCACTCTAGGGACAGGGCAAGAGACCCAGTACTTC
cdr3_aa: CASTLGTGQETQYF
v_call: TRBV6-1
d_call: TRBD1
clone_size: -
j_call: TRBJ2-5

cdr3_nt: TGTGCCAGCAGTTTGGGGGGGGTAGCCTACGAGCAGTACTTC
cdr3_aa: CASSLGGVAYEQYF
v_call: TRBV27
d_call: TRBD2
clone_size: -
j_call: TRBJ2-7

cdr3_nt: TGCGCCAGCAGCTTACCCCGGGAGTACACTGAAGCTTTCTTT
cdr3_aa: CASSLPREYTEAFF
v_call: TRBV5-1
d_call: -
clone_size: -
j_call: TRBJ1-1

cdr3_nt: TGTGCCAGCAGTTCCCCTCAGGGGGACGACTATGGCTACACCTTC
cdr3_aa: CASSSPQGDDYGYTF
v_call: TRBV28
d_call: TRBD1
clone_size: few
j_call: TRBJ1-2

cdr3_nt: TGTGCTAGTGGGGCGGGACAGGGAACAGAGACCCAGTACTTC
cdr3_aa: CASGAGQGTETQYF
v_call: TRBV12-5
d_call: TRBD1
clone_size: -
j_call: TRBJ2-5

cdr3_nt: TGTGCCAGCAGCGCTACGAGGGCTAATGAAAAACTGTTTTTT
cdr3_aa: CASSATRANEKLFF
v_call: TRBV2
d_call: -
clone_size: -
j_call: TRBJ1-4

cdr3_nt: TGCAGCGTTGAACTTACCAGGTACAATGAGCAGTTCTTC
cdr3_aa: CSVELTRYNEQFF
v_call: TRBV29-1
d_call: -
clone_size: -
j_call: TRBJ2-1

cdr3_nt: TGCGCCAGCAGCCCAACGGGACGGGACTCTCGGGCGGAGCAGTACTTC
cdr3_aa: CASSPTGRDSRAEQYF
v_call: TRBV5-1
d_call: -
clone_size: -
j_call: TRBJ2-7

cdr3_nt: TGTGCCACTCAAAGTGGCGGGAGGTTTTGGAGTGATACGCAGTATTTT
cdr3_aa: CATQSGGRFWSDTQYF
v_call: TRBV11-2
d_call: TRBD2
clone_size: -
j_call: TRBJ2-3

cdr3_nt: TGTGCCAGCAGCCGCGGGACAGCGGCTGGAAACACCATATATTTT
cdr3_aa: CASSRGTAAGNTIYF
v_call: TRBV7-6
d_call: TRBD1
clone_size: few
j_call: TRBJ1-3

cdr3_nt: TGCGCCAGCAGCTTTTCCACCGGGACAGGGATAAAGACCCAGTACTTC
cdr3_aa: CASSFSTGTGIKTQYF
v_call: TRBV5-1
d_call: TRBD1
clone_size: -
j_call: TRBJ2-5

cdr3_nt: TGTGCCAGCAGCCTGACGACTAGCGGGGGAGAGACCCAGTACTTC
cdr3_aa: CASSLTTSGGETQYF
v_call: TRBV5-4
d_call: TRBD2
clone_size: few
j_call: TRBJ2-5

cdr3_nt: TGTGCCAGCAGCCAAACGCTATCCCCAGATACGCAGTATTTT
cdr3_aa: CASSQTLSPDTQYF
v_call: TRBV5-4
d_call: -
clone_size: -
j_call: TRBJ2-3

cdr3_nt: TGTGCCAGCAGTTTATTACTAGCGGGTTGGTACCAAGAGACCCAGTACTTC
cdr3_aa: CASSLLLAGWYQETQYF
v_call: TRBV28
d_call: TRBD2
clone_size: -
j_call: TRBJ2-5

cdr3_nt: TGTGCCAGCAGCTTTGGACTAGCGGGACCTGATGAGCAGTTCTTC
cdr3_aa: CASSFGLAGPDEQFF
v_call: TRBV7-9
d_call: TRBD2
clone_size: -
j_call: TRBJ2-1

cdr3_nt: TGTGCCAGCAGCGGTGAGGGGCGGGGGTCATACAATGAGCAGTTCTTC
cdr3_aa: CASSGEGRGSYNEQFF
v_call: TRBV5-6
d_call: TRBD2
clone_size: -
j_call: TRBJ2-1

cdr3_nt: TGTGCCTGGAGTGGACTAGCGGGAGGATCCTACTACGAGCAGTACTTC
cdr3_aa: CAWSGLAGGSYYEQYF
v_call: TRBV30
d_call: TRBD2
clone_size: -
j_call: TRBJ2-7

cdr3_nt: TGTGCCAGCATAAAGCGGGAGTCCTACAATGAGCAGTTCTTC
cdr3_aa: CASIKRESYNEQFF
v_call: TRBV2
d_call: TRBD2
clone_size: -
j_call: TRBJ2-1

cdr3_nt: TGTGCCAGTAGTAGTCTAGCGGAAGATACGCAGTATTTT
cdr3_aa: CASSSLAEDTQYF
v_call: TRBV19
d_call: TRBD2
clone_size: -
j_call: TRBJ2-3

cdr3_nt: TGTGCCAGCAGCTACCGGGACAGCAGTTTCAATCAGCCCCAGCATTTT
cdr3_aa: CASSYRDSSFNQPQHF
v_call: TRBV28
d_call: TRBD1
clone_size: -
j_call: TRBJ1-5

cdr3_nt: TGTGCCAGCAGTGGGCAGGGGCAACGGCCTCACAATGAGCAGTTCTTC
cdr3_aa: CASSGQGQRPHNEQFF
v_call: TRBV2
d_call: -
clone_size: -
j_call: TRBJ2-1

cdr3_nt: TGCGCCAGCAGCCCAGGAAGGGGGAGGGACAATGAGCAGTTCTTC
cdr3_aa: CASSPGRGRDNEQFF
v_call: TRBV5-1
d_call: -
clone_size: -
j_call: TRBJ2-1

cdr3_nt: TGTGCCAGCAGCCACGGACAGGGTTACACAGATACGCAGTATTTT
cdr3_aa: CASSHGQGYTDTQYF
v_call: TRBV5-6
d_call: TRBD1
clone_size: -
j_call: TRBJ2-3

cdr3_nt: TGTGCCAGCAGTTCCCGGGACAAGAACACTGAAGCTTTCTTT
cdr3_aa: CASSSRDKNTEAFF
v_call: TRBV28
d_call: -
clone_size: -
j_call: TRBJ1-1

cdr3_nt: TGCGCCAGCTCTGGCGGGGACCGGTCACCCTTTAACTATGGCTACACCTTC
cdr3_aa: CASSGGDRSPFNYGYTF
v_call: TRBV10-1
d_call: -
clone_size: -
j_call: TRBJ1-2

cdr3_nt: TGTGCCAGCAGCTACGGACAGGGAGATTCGCGGCCCCAGCATTTT
cdr3_aa: CASSYGQGDSRPQHF
v_call: TRBV2
d_call: TRBD1
clone_size: few
j_call: TRBJ1-5

cdr3_nt: TGTGCCACCGACAACAAGGCGGGAGGCACTTCGGGGGAGCAGTACTTC
cdr3_aa: CATDNKAGGTSGEQYF
v_call: TRBV6-6
d_call: TRBD2
clone_size: -
j_call: TRBJ2-7

cdr3_nt: TGTGCCAGCAGCCAAGAAGCTCAGCGGTATGATGTGGGGGATACGCAGTATTTT
cdr3_aa: CASSQEAQRYDVGDTQYF
v_call: TRBV14
d_call: -
clone_size: -
j_call: TRBJ2-3

cdr3_nt: TGTGCCGTGACGACAGGGAGTAGTTCGGGGAGCCCCTACGAGCAGTACTTC
cdr3_aa: CAVTTGSSSGSPYEQYF
v_call: TRBV10-3
d_call: TRBD1
clone_size: -
j_call: TRBJ2-7

cdr3_nt: TGTGCCAGCAGTGAAACGACCCATTGGGGCCATGAGCAGTTCTTC
cdr3_aa: CASSETTHWGHEQFF
v_call: TRBV7-3
d_call: -
clone_size: -
j_call: TRBJ2-1

cdr3_nt: TGTGCCTTAAAAGGGACGGAACGCGGGGCGCAGTTCTTC
cdr3_aa: CALKGTERGAQFF
v_call: TRBV30
d_call: -
clone_size: -
j_call: TRBJ2-1

cdr3_nt: TGTGCCAGCTCACTGGGACAGGGCGAGGGAGAGACCCAGTACTTC
cdr3_aa: CASSLGQGEGETQYF
v_call: TRBV18
d_call: TRBD1
clone_size: once
j_call: TRBJ2-5

cdr3_nt: TGTGCCAGCAGCTCTAGCCGGCTAGCGGGAGCCTACGAGCAGTACTTC
cdr3_aa: CASSSSRLAGAYEQYF
v_call: TRBV7-2
d_call: TRBD2
clone_size: few
j_call: TRBJ2-7

cdr3_nt: TGTGCCAGCAGTGAGGGACACTACCCTAGCACAGATACGCAGTATTTT
cdr3_aa: CASSEGHYPSTDTQYF
v_call: TRBV2
d_call: -
clone_size: once
j_call: TRBJ2-3

cdr3_nt: TGCGCCAGCAGTGAGGAGTCAGGGGAGGGAGAGACCCAGTACTTC
cdr3_aa: CASSEESGEGETQYF
v_call: TRBV10-2
d_call: -
clone_size: once
j_call: TRBJ2-5